A single sample gave rise to the 19 T cell receptor beta chains below, sequenced in a study of blood T cell repertoires in COVID-19. The assay was immunoSEQ multiplex PCR, and TCRdb's table has in-frame clones only and misses some. In the table there are approximately 330,000 clones, just over 85% of which are singletons. The sequenced sample consisted of PBMCs or T cells enriched from blood (not recorded which). The receptors were gathered from a woman between 35 and 50 years old with acute COVID-19.

V is TRBV7-8 and J is TRBJ1-1, with D perhaps matching TRBD1 (6 bases). In germline, CDR1 is SGHVS, CDR2 FQNEAQ. Trimming pared 5 bases from V and 3 bases from J, leaving 13 bases between. This CDR3 has 14 residues. The CDR3 DNA is TGTGCCAGCAGCCGAAGGACAGCCTACACTGAAGCTTTCTTT. As protein: CASSRRTAYTEAFF.

CDR3 residues: CASGSPFRASGNTIYF. CDR3 sequence (DNA): TGTGCTAGTGGTTCCCCATTCAGGGCTAGTGGAAACACCATATATTTT. The rearrangement uses TRBV12-5 and TRBJ1-3; tentative D call: TRBD1 (5 bases). V was pared by 4 bases and J by 3 bases, with 16 bases between. Germline V lookup: CDR1 LGHNT, CDR2 FRNRAP. The CDR3 totals 16 residues.

The chain carries TRBV28 and TRBJ1-2, with TRBD1 identical over 9 bases. Germline CDR1 reads MDHEN; CDR2 reads SYDVKM. The CDR3 has 14 residues. The V segment lost 2 bases and the J segment 7 bases; nucleotides outside the gene matches: 5. This CDR3 reads CASSLTGQGGGYTF. CDR3 bases: TGTGCCAGCAGTTTAACGGGACAGGGAGGTGGCTACACCTTC.

The chain links TRBV27 to TRBJ1-5; D may be TRBD1 (6 bases). This CDR3 contains 14 residues. The V gene's germline CDR1 is MNHEY and CDR2 SMNVEV (reference sequence). The V gene lost 5 bases and the J gene lost 1 base, with 9 bases spanning the gap. CDR3 DNA: TGTGCCAGCAGTCCAACAGGGAGCAATCAGCCCCAGCATTTT. Its protein is CASSPTGSNQPQHF.

In DNA, the CDR3 is TGCGCCAGCTTGCAGGAACCGGGAGGGAGCACTGAAGCTTTCTTT. Amino acid sequence: CASLQEPGGSTEAFF. J is TRBJ1-1 and V is TRBV5-1; D unclear. CDR3 size: 15 residues. In germline, CDR1 is SGHRS, CDR2 YFSETQ. Trimming took off 7 bases at V and 4 bases at J, with 20 bases between the two ends.

This clone was observed a few times. The CDR3 reads CASSWGDEQFF. The CDR3 coding sequence is TGTGCCAGCAGTTGGGGGGATGAGCAGTTCTTC. The chain recombines TRBV12-3 or TRBV12-4 with TRBJ2-1, with D perhaps TRBD2 (6 bases). This CDR3 region has 11 residues. The ends were cut back, 4 bases at V and 8 bases at J, with 6 bases in the middle.

In DNA form, the CDR3 reads TGCGCCAGCAGCTTGGGAGACAGGAATCAGCCCCAGCATTTT. It encodes CASSLGDRNQPQHF. The genes are TRBV5-1 and TRBJ1-5; D might be TRBD1 (6 bases). The germline CDR1 and CDR2 sequences are SGHRS and YFSETQ. The CDR3 has 14 amino acids. The V end was cut by 0 bases, the J end by 4 bases, with 8 bases between.

This clone was picked up one time. The chain uses TRBV6-2 or TRBV6-3 and TRBJ2-1, with 9 bases aligning to TRBD1. The CDR3 runs 15 residues. V gave up 6 bases and J gave up 12 bases; unmatched junction bases: 15. CDR1 and CDR2 from the germline V gene are MNHEY and SVGEGT. The CDR3 reads CASSLTRQGVWGQFF. In nucleotides, the CDR3 is TGTGCCAGCAGCCTAACCCGACAGGGGGTTTGGGGGCAGTTCTTC.

By its share, this clone is large. The chain joins TRBV6-2 or TRBV6-3 to TRBJ1-3, with 7 bases identical to TRBD1. CDR1 and CDR2 (germline): MNHEY, SVGEGT. There are 19 residues in the CDR3. V lost 2 bases to trimming and J lost 0 bases; unmatched junction nucleotides: 13. In DNA, the CDR3 is TGTGCCAGCAGTTACGCCCCCCGGACAGGAACCTACTCTGGAAACACCATATATTTT. This gives the protein CASSYAPRTGTYSGNTIYF.

The chain carries TRBV3-1 (or the pseudogene TRBV3-2) and TRBJ1-4, with TRBD1 matching over 11 bases. Germline CDR1 is LGHDT and CDR2 is YNNKEL (reference sequence). After removal of 3 bases from V and 6 bases from J, the junction contained 15 bases not matched to a gene. The CDR3 runs to 19 residues. The CDR3 sequence: CASSQKSDRGRFVDEKLFF. CDR3 nucleotides: TGTGCCAGCAGCCAGAAATCGGACAGGGGGCGTTTCGTCGATGAAAAACTGTTTTTT.

This sequence joins TRBV3-1 (or the pseudogene TRBV3-2) and TRBJ1-5, with 11 bases fitting TRBD1. Germline CDR1 is LGHDT and CDR2 is YNNKEL (reference sequence). Germline trimming cut 2 bases from V and 4 bases from J; bases unmatched to any gene: 10. This CDR3 is 18 amino acids long. CDR3 loop: CASSQTPLDRGLNQPQHF. The CDR3 DNA follows: TGTGCCAGCAGCCAAACGCCATTGGACAGGGGGCTAAATCAGCCCCAGCATTTT.

The V call is TRBV27, the J call TRBJ1-3, with D possibly TRBD1 on 5 matching bases. Germline V CDR1 and CDR2: MNHEY, SMNVEV (reference sequence). The CDR3 contains 16 residues. The V and J ends lost 3 bases and 0 bases respectively, with 12 bases between them. In DNA form, the CDR3 reads TGTGCCAGCAGTTTGTCCAGGGTGAGCTCTGGAAACACCATATATTTT. It yields the protein CASSLSRVSSGNTIYF.

This clone was picked up one time. The rearrangement joins TRBV28 to TRBJ1-6, with 9 bases that match TRBD1. Germline V gene sequence: CDR1 MDHEN, CDR2 SYDVKM. Losses at the gene ends were 6 bases for V and 6 bases for J; bases not matched to a gene: 9. The CDR3 covers 16 residues. In DNA form, the CDR3 reads TGTGCCAGCAGCATAGCACAGGGGGCCGGTAATTCACCCCTCCACTTT. It yields the protein CASSIAQGAGNSPLHF.

The V and J genes are TRBV21-1 and TRBJ2-4; the table gives TRBD1 as D, unverified against the DNA. TRBV21-1 represents a pseudogene. The CDR3 length is 18 residues. CDR3 amino acids: CASSKVVDRAVAKNIQYF. The CDR3 region has the DNA TGTGCCAGCAGCAAAGTGGTAGACAGGGCCGTAGCCAAAAACATTCAGTACTTC.

This rearrangement joins TRBV19 to TRBJ1-5; 9 nucleotides align to TRBD1. The CDR3 length is 16 residues. In germline, CDR1 is LNHDA, CDR2 SQIVND (reference sequence). V gave up 1 base and J gave up 2 bases; unmatched junction bases: 3. The CDR3 region is CASSIVRDRGNQPQHF. The CDR3 nucleotides are TGTGCCAGTAGTATAGTCCGGGACAGGGGCAATCAGCCCCAGCATTTT.

V is TRBV6-2 or TRBV6-3 and J is TRBJ1-5, with D possibly TRBD1 on 5 matching bases. Trimming left V 3 bases short and J 7 bases short, with 16 bases between. The CDR3 is 15 amino acids. Germline V gene lookup returns CDR1 MNHEY and CDR2 SVGEGT. The CDR3 DNA reads as TGTGCCAGCAGTTATCCGGGAAGCGGGGGGCAGCCCCAGCATTTT. As protein: CASSYPGSGGQPQHF.

V usage is TRBV12-5 and J usage is TRBJ1-2; 7 bases map to TRBD1. V lost 7 bases, J lost 2 bases, and 10 bases stayed unmatched. The V gene's germline CDR1 is LGHNT and CDR2 FRNRAP. The CDR3 sequence is 15 residues long. CDR3 loop: CASAPPGTENYGYTF. CDR3 DNA sequence: TGTGCTAGTGCCCCACCCGGGACAGAAAACTATGGCTACACCTTC.

The chain couples TRBV21-1 to TRBJ1-5; the table's D gene call, TRBD1, was not cross checked with the DNA. TRBV21-1 is reported as a pseudogene. This CDR3 is 18 amino acids long. CDR3: CASSKKDRQTYSNQPQHF. CDR3 sequence (DNA): TGTGCCAGCAGCAAGAAAGACAGGCAAACATATAGCAATCAGCCCCAGCATTTT.

This chain joins TRBV27 and TRBJ2-7; 9 nucleotides agree with TRBD1. The CDR3 covers 14 residues. V shed 4 bases, J shed 3 bases, and the junction held 4 bases outside the gene matches. The germline V gene encodes CDR1 MNHEY and CDR2 SMNVEV (reference sequence). CDR3 sequence: CASSSYRGHYEQYF. CDR3 bases: TGTGCCAGCAGTTCTTACAGGGGGCACTACGAGCAGTACTTC.